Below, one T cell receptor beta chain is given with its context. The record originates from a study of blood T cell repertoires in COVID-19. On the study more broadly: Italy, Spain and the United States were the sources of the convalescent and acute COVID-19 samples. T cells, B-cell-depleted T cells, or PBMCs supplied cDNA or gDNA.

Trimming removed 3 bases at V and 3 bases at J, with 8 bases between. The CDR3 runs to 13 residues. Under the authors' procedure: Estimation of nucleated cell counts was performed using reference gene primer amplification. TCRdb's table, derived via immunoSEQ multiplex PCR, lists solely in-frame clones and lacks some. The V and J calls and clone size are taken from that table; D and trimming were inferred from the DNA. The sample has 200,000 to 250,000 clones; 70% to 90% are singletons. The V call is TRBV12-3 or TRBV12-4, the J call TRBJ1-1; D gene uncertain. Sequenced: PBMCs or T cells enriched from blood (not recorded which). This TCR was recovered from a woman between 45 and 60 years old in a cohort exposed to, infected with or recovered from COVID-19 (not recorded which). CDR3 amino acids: CASSLLRDTEAFF. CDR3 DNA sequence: TGTGCCAGCAGTTTGTTGCGGGACACTGAAGCTTTCTTT.